The clone carrying this TCR beta chain was recorded only once. This CDR3 contains 14 residues. CDR1 is LNHDA, CDR2 SQIVND, per germline (reference sequence). The trim removed 7 bases at V and 7 bases at J, leaving 11 bases unmatched. Patients in Seattle were enrolled during active infection, then followed longitudinally. Original processing notes: Counts of nucleated cells, estimated from reference gene primer amplification, were obtained. Here immunoSEQ multiplex PCR was the method, and the copy in TCRdb shows in-frame clones only, minus some. D and trimming come from the DNA, and the V and J calls and clone size come from that table. The table has more than 85,000 clones, around 90% seen once. The data are from a study of blood T cell repertoires in COVID-19. Study-wide context: There were acute and convalescent COVID-19 samples, and they came from the United States, Italy and Spain.

The genes are TRBV19 and TRBJ2-3; TRBD2 aligns across 7 bases. Sequences were obtained from peripheral blood. The sequence derives from a woman between 45 and 60 years old with COVID-19, enrolled during active disease. The CDR3 is CASKGAGDSYTQYF. CDR3 nucleotide sequence: TGTGCCAGTAAGGGCGCGGGGGACTCATATACGCAGTATTTT.